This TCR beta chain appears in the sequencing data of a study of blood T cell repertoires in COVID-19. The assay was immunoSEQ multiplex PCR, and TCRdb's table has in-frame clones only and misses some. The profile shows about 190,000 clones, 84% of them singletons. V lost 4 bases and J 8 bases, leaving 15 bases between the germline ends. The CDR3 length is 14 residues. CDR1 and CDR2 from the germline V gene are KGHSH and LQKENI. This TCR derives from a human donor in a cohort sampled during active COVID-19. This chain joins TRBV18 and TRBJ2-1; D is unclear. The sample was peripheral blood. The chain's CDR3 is CASSQPPGTDEQFF. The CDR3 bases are TGTGCCAGCTCACAACCCCCGGGTACGGATGAGCAGTTCTTC.